This T cell receptor beta chain was sequenced during a study of spatial heterogeneity in lung cancer. Trimming took 1 base from V and 1 from J, leaving 8 bases between them. The CDR3 has 14 residues. Germline CDR1 and CDR2: SGDLS and YYNGEE. This clonotype occurred a few times. TCRdb called the 5' RACE reads again in MiXCR, with one record for every CDR3 protein. The sample records about 45,000 distinct CDR3 sequences, approximately 14% being singletons. Specified time point: sample taken at primary tumor resection. Unsorted whole RNA from tumor, nontumor lung or frozen PBMC underwent sequencing. The TCR originated in a male donor with early-stage non-small cell lung cancer. The chain carries TRBV9 and TRBJ1-2; D is undetermined. Sequenced material: PBMCs, taken at surgery. The CDR3 DNA reads as TGTGCCAGCAGCGTAATTGGCAGTAACTATGGCTACACCTTC. Amino acid sequence: CASSVIGSNYGYTF.